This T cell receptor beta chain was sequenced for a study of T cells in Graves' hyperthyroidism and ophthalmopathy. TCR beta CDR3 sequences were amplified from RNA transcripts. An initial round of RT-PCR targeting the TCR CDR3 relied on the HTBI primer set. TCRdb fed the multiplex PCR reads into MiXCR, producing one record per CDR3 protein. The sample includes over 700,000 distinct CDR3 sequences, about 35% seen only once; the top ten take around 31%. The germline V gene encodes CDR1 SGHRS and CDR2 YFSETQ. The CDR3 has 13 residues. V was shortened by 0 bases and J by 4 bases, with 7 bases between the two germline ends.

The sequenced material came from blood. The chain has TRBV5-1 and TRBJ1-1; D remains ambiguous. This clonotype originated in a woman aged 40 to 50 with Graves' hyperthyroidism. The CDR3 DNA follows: TGCGCCAGCAGCTTGGACGGGCCCACTGAAGCTTTCTTT. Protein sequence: CASSLDGPTEAFF.